Listed here are 21 T cell receptor beta chains from one sample, sequenced in a study of T cell clonotyping in hematopoietic cell transplantation. Generated by immunoSEQ multiplex PCR, the TCRdb table keeps only in-frame clones and is missing some. The sample contains about 70,000 clones, around 94% of which appear only once. Sequenced sample: peripheral blood mononuclear cells. These receptors were collected from a man aged 50 to 59 in good health. Some clones in this sample may be carry-over from other donors' samples.

The chain links TRBV7-3 to TRBJ2-7; D perhaps matches TRBD2 (6 bases). This CDR3 is built from 16 residues. Trimming removed 1 base at V and 4 bases at J, with 17 bases between. CDR1 is SGHTA, CDR2 FQGTGA, per germline. This CDR3 is CASSLSVQGAGYEQYF. The CDR3 nucleotides read TGTGCCAGCAGCTTAAGTGTTCAGGGCGCGGGGTACGAGCAGTACTTC.

This clone was recorded only once. The rearrangement links TRBV4-1 to TRBJ2-7; 7 bases align to TRBD1. The J segment lost 1 base and the V segment lost 4 bases, leaving 4 bases of the junction unmatched. The CDR3 is 14 residues long. Germline lookup yields CDR1 MGHRA and CDR2 YSYEKL. The CDR3, as DNA: TGCGCCAGCAGCCCCCGGGACAGTTCCTACGAGCAGTACTTC. The encoded protein is CASSPRDSSYEQYF.

The chain employs TRBV7-2 and TRBJ1-5; D remains unclear. The CDR3 contains 15 residues. Trimming stripped 6 bases from V and 3 bases from J, with 15 bases between. Looked up from germline, CDR1 is SGHTA and CDR2 is FQGNSA. CDR3: CASSPSPADNQPQHF. CDR3 DNA sequence: TGTGCCAGCAGTCCATCGCCGGCTGACAATCAGCCCCAGCATTTT.

The chain uses TRBV4-2 and TRBJ2-7; D is undetermined. V was clipped by 0 bases and J by 2 bases, with 2 bases between them. This CDR3 spans 12 amino acids. In germline, CDR1 is LGHNA, CDR2 YNFKEQ. CDR3 protein: CASSQDTYEQYF. The CDR3, as DNA: TGTGCCAGCAGCCAAGACACCTACGAGCAGTACTTC.

In this sample, this clone turned up once. The genes are TRBV13 and TRBJ2-7; no clear D. Trimming took off 0 bases at V and 6 bases at J, with 6 bases between the two ends. The CDR3 extends over 12 amino acids. CDR1 is PRHDT, CDR2 FYEKMQ, per germline (reference sequence). The CDR3 DNA sequence: TGTGCCAGCAGCTTAGGGTACGGCGAGCAGTACTTC. Amino acids: CASSLGYGEQYF.

The J gene is TRBJ2-7, the V gene TRBV5-5, with TRBD1 matching 7 bases. V shed 0 bases and J 3 bases; nucleotides not matched to a gene: 3. Germline V gene lookup returns CDR1 SGHKS and CDR2 YYEKEE (reference sequence). CDR3 size: 14 residues. CDR3 DNA: TGTGCCAGCAGCTTGGGGCAGGGGGACTACGAGCAGTACTTC. Encoded protein: CASSLGQGDYEQYF.

The chain joins TRBV19 to TRBJ2-6; TRBD1 might be the D (5 bases). Trimming stripped 7 bases from V and 0 bases from J, with 13 bases between. Germline V gene data show CDR1 as LNHDA and CDR2 as SQIVND (reference sequence). There are 16 residues in the CDR3. The CDR3 loop reads CASNWGVLSGANVLTF. The CDR3, as DNA: TGTGCCAGTAATTGGGGCGTTCTCTCTGGGGCCAACGTCCTGACTTTC.

CDR3 bases: TGCGCCAGCAGCTTAGCGGGCCAAATTTACAATGAGCAGTTCTTC. Encoded protein: CASSLAGQIYNEQFF. This chain joins TRBV5-1 and TRBJ2-1; D is perhaps TRBD2 (6 bases). V lost 2 bases and J lost 4, with 13 bases in between. Germline-derived CDR1 and CDR2 are SGHRS and YFSETQ. The CDR3 covers 15 residues.

The CDR3 DNA reads as TGTGCCATCAGTGAGTCGGTCACTAGCGGCCTCTACGAGCAGTACTTC. It codes for CAISESVTSGLYEQYF. The rearrangement links TRBV10-3 to TRBJ2-7, with 8 bases identical to TRBD2. The CDR3 is made up of 16 amino acids. Unmatched junction bases numbered 7, after V lost 0 bases and J lost 3 bases. Germline CDR1 reads ENHRY; CDR2 reads SYGVKD.

V usage is TRBV7-9 and J usage is TRBJ1-5; TRBD1 aligns across 7 bases. CDR1 and CDR2 from the germline V gene are SEHNR and FQNEAQ (reference sequence). CDR3 length equals 14 residues. Trimming at V came to 2 bases and at J to 2 bases, leaving 0 bases not matched to a gene. CDR3 amino acids: CASSLTGGNQPQHF. The CDR3 nucleotides are TGTGCCAGCAGCTTAACAGGGGGCAATCAGCCCCAGCATTTT.

The rearrangement joins TRBV27 to TRBJ2-3, with TRBD2 identical over 8 bases. The CDR3 spans 18 residues. Germline values: CDR1 MNHEY, CDR2 SMNVEV (reference sequence). V lost 5 bases to trimming and J lost 5 bases; unmatched junction nucleotides: 18. The CDR3 DNA follows: TGTGCCAGCAGTGTCTTGGCGCCCGCGAGCGGGGGCATAGATACGCAGTATTTT. Translated: CASSVLAPASGGIDTQYF.

The chain employs TRBV5-1 and TRBJ2-5; weak D call: TRBD1 (5 bases). The CDR3 length is 13 residues. Trimming stripped 6 bases from V and 2 bases from J, with 11 bases between. Germline V gene data show CDR1 as SGHRS and CDR2 as YFSETQ. The CDR3, as DNA: TGCGCCAGCACAGGGTCCCCTCAAGAGACCCAGTACTTC. Amino acids: CASTGSPQETQYF.

This clone was picked up one time. This sequence joins TRBV6-5 and TRBJ2-7; 8 bases are a match to TRBD2. This CDR3 contains 16 residues. Germline V gene lookup returns CDR1 MNHEY and CDR2 SVGAGI. V trimming: 0 bases; J trimming: 5 bases; junction bases outside the gene matches: 9. CDR3 coding DNA: TGTGCCAGCAGTTACTCGAGCGGGGGCGCCCACAACGAGCAGTACTTC. Protein product: CASSYSSGGAHNEQYF.

The gene calls are TRBV5-6 and TRBJ2-3; 8 nucleotides align to TRBD2. The V segment lost 4 bases and the J segment 3 bases; nucleotides outside the gene matches: 4. The CDR3 runs to 14 residues. CDR1 and CDR2 from the germline V gene are SGHDT and YYEEEE. As DNA, the CDR3 is TGTGCCAGCAGCCTACTAGCGGCGACAGATACGCAGTATTTT. Encoded protein: CASSLLAATDTQYF.

J is TRBJ1-1 and V is TRBV7-3, with TRBD1 as a possible D gene (5 bases). The length of the CDR3 is 14 residues. Germline CDR1 reads SGHTA; CDR2 reads FQGTGA. V lost 5 bases, J lost 1 base, and 11 bases lay in between. CDR3 DNA sequence: TGTGCCAGCAGCCCGGGGCAGGGGAACACTGAAGCTTTCTTT. It encodes CASSPGQGNTEAFF.

The chain couples TRBV30 to TRBJ1-1; D may be TRBD1 (5 bases). Germline CDR1 GTSNPN, CDR2 SVGIG (reference sequence). The CDR3 runs to 13 residues. Deletions cut 1 base from V and 1 base from J, with 7 bases between. CDR3 nucleotides: TGTGCCTGGAGTGACGGGACGAACACTGAAGCTTTCTTT. It encodes CAWSDGTNTEAFF.

The chain employs TRBV28 and TRBJ2-6, with 7 bases aligning to TRBD1. This CDR3 region has 18 residues. Per germline, CDR1 MDHEN and CDR2 SYDVKM. The trim removed 6 bases at V and 2 bases at J, leaving 13 bases unmatched. This chain's CDR3 is CASRNTGAYSTGANVLTF. The CDR3 DNA sequence: TGTGCCAGCAGAAACACAGGGGCCTACAGCACTGGGGCCAACGTCCTGACTTTC.

V is TRBV6-6 and J is TRBJ1-6, with a weak D call TRBD1 (5 bases). The CDR3 is 15 residues long. Looked up from germline, CDR1 is MNHNY and CDR2 is SVGAGI (reference sequence). The germline V and J ends were trimmed by 2 bases and 10 bases, with 15 bases remaining between them. CDR3 sequence: CASSYRWDGGSPLHF. The CDR3 bases are TGTGCCAGCAGTTACAGATGGGACGGGGGGTCACCCCTCCACTTT.

This rearrangement joins TRBV4-2 to TRBJ2-1; TRBD1 is a possible D gene (5 bases). The germline V and J ends were trimmed by 1 base and 0 bases, with 10 bases remaining between them. The CDR3 is made up of 16 amino acids. Germline V gene sequence: CDR1 LGHNA, CDR2 YNFKEQ. CDR3 amino acids: CASSQGTPSSYNEQFF. In DNA, the CDR3 is TGTGCCAGCAGCCAAGGGACACCGAGCTCCTACAATGAGCAGTTCTTC.

The chain is built from TRBV5-8 and TRBJ1-2; TRBD1 agrees at 10 bases. The germline V gene has CDR1 SGHTS and CDR2 YDEGEE. The CDR3 runs 14 residues. J was trimmed by 6 bases and V by 2 bases; bases with no gene match: 4. The CDR3 bases are TGTGCCAGCAGCTTCACCGGGACAGGGGATGGCTACACCTTC. The encoded protein is CASSFTGTGDGYTF. Looking up the rest from reference TRBV5-8 and TRBJ1-2 gives the full variable domain: EAGVTQSPTHLIKTRGQQATLRCSPISGHTSVYWYQQALGLGLQFLLWYDEGEERNRGNFPPRFSGRQFPNYSSELNVNALELEDSALYLCASSFTGTGDGYTFGSGTRLTVV.

This chain connects TRBV5-6 to TRBJ1-1; D is possibly TRBD1 (5 bases). Trimming took 1 base from V and 4 from J, leaving 11 bases between them. This CDR3 contains 14 residues. Per the germline V gene, CDR1 is SGHDT and CDR2 is YYEEEE. For the CDR3, the DNA is TGTGCCAGCAGCTTGTTCGGGGACGGCACTGAAGCTTTCTTT. Amino acid sequence: CASSLFGDGTEAFF.